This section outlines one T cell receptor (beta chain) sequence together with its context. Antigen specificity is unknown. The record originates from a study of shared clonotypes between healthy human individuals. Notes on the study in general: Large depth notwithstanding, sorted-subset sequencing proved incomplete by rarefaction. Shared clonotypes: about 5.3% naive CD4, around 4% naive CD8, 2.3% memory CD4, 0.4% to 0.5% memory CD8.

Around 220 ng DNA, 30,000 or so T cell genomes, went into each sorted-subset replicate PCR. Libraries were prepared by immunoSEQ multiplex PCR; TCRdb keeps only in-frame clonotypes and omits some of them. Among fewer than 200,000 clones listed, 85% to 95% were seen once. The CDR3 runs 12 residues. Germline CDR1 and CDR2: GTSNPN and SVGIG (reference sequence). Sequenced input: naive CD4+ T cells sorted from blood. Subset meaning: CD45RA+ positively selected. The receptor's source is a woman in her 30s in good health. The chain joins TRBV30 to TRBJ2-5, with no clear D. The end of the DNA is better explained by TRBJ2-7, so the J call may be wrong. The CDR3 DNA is TGTGCCTGGAGCCAGCACTCCTACGAGCAGTACTTC. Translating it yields CAWSQHSYEQYF.